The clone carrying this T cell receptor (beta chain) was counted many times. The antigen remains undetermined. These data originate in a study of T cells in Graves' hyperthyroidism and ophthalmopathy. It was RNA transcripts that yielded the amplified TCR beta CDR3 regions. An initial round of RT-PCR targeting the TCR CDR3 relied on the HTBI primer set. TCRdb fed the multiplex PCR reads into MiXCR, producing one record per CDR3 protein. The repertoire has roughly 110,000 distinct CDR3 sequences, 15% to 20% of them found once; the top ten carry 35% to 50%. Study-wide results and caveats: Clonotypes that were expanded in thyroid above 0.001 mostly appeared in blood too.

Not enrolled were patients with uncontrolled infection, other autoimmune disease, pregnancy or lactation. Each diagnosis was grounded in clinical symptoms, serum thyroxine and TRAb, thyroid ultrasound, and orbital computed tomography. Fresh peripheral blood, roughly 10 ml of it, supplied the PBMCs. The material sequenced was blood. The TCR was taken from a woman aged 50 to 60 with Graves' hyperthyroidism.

CDR3 coding DNA: TGTGCCACCAGTGAAACCCAGGGCAGTGGCACCGGGGAGCTGTTTTTT. The encoded protein is CATSETQGSGTGELFF. The J gene is TRBJ2-2, the V gene TRBV24-1; D may be TRBD1 (5 bases). CDR3 length: 16 residues. Germline loops: CDR1 KGHDR, CDR2 SFDVKD. V was clipped by 4 bases and J by 4 bases, with 15 bases between them.